This record looks at one T cell receptor (beta chain) sequence and its context. The data were obtained in a study of blood T cell repertoires in COVID-19. Deletions cut 3 bases from V and 10 bases from J, with 7 bases between. Per germline, CDR1 KGHSH and CDR2 LQKENI. This CDR3 is 11 amino acids long. Clones were read by immunoSEQ multiplex PCR, and TCRdb kept only the in-frame ones, dropping some. Among under 20,000 clones listed, about nine tenths were seen once. This receptor was identified in a human donor in a cohort sampled during active COVID-19. The chain combines TRBV18 with TRBJ2-1; D is ambiguous. The sequencing sample was made of peripheral blood. The CDR3 loop is CASSPKSEQFF. In nucleotides, the CDR3 is TGTGCCAGCTCACCCAAATCAGAGCAGTTCTTC.